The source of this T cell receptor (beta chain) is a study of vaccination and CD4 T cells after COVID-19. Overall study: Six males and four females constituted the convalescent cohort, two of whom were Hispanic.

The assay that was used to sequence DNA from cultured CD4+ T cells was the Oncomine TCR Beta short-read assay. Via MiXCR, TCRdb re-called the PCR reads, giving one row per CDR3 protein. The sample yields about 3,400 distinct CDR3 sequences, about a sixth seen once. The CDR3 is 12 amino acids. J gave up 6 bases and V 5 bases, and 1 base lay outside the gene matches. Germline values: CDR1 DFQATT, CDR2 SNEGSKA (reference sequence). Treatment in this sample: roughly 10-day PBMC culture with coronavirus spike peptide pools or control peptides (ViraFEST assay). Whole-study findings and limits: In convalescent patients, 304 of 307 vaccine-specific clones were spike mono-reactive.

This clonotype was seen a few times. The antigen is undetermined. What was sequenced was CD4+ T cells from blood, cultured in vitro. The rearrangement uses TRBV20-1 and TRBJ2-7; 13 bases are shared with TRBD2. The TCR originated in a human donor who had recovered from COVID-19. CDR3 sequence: CSAGLAGVEQYF. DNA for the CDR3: TGCAGTGCTGGACTAGCGGGGGTCGAGCAGTACTTC.